The rows below give T cell receptor beta chains drawn from one sample of a study of blood T cell repertoires in COVID-19. TCRdb's copy holds only in-frame clones and misses some; the assay was immunoSEQ multiplex PCR. The sample yields about 130,000 clones, roughly 77% seen once. The specimen was peripheral blood. These receptors originate from a woman aged 70 to 79 with COVID-19, enrolled during active disease. Each CDR3 is given with its conserved first and last residue. Fields, in order: D gene, clone size, V gene, J gene, CDR3 protein, CDR3 DNA. The D gene is left open where the match is weak. The listing skips clone size in some rows; elsewhere it reads once, few, many or a size class.

-	-	TRBV19	TRBJ1-2	CASSIDTGINGYTF	TGTGCCAGTAGTATAGATACAGGAATAAATGGCTACACCTTC
-	-	TRBV20-1	TRBJ2-1	CSASIRVAYNEQFF	TGCAGTGCTAGTATACGGGTTGCCTACAATGAGCAGTTCTTC
TRBD1	-	TRBV6-5	TRBJ1-2	CASSSPGTGVYGYTF	TGTGCCAGCAGTTCCCCCGGGACAGGGGTGTATGGCTACACCTTC
-	-	TRBV19	TRBJ1-1	CASSGWSTGITEAFF	TGTGCCAGTAGTGGCTGGTCGACGGGGATCACTGAAGCTTTCTTT
-	-	TRBV5-4	TRBJ1-1	CASSLGGPNTEAFF	TGTGCCAGCAGCTTGGGGGGGCCGAACACTGAAGCTTTCTTT
-	-	TRBV2	TRBJ1-6	CASSGGEGYNSPLHF	TGTGCCAGCAGTGGGGGAGAGGGCTATAATTCACCCCTCCACTTT
TRBD1	few	TRBV30	TRBJ1-5	CAWSHDRTGGSAKPQHF	TGTGCCTGGAGTCACGATCGGACAGGGGGGAGTGCAAAGCCCCAGCATTTT
TRBD1	few	TRBV5-5	TRBJ1-2	CASSRRGQGNNYGYTF	TGTGCCAGCAGCAGAAGGGGACAGGGTAACAACTATGGCTACACCTTC
-	-	TRBV5-4	TRBJ1-6	CASSFDSSYNSPLHF	TGTGCCAGCAGCTTCGATAGCTCCTATAATTCACCCCTCCACTTT
-	-	TRBV2	TRBJ1-1	CASSTPNTEAFF	TGTGCCAGCAGTACACCGAACACTGAAGCTTTCTTT
TRBD1	-	TRBV29-1	TRBJ2-5	CSVEQPGQDETQYF	TGCAGCGTTGAACAGCCGGGACAGGATGAGACCCAGTACTTC
-	-	TRBV2	TRBJ1-5	CASSVGGALNQPQHF	TGTGCCAGCAGTGTGGGAGGGGCTTTAAATCAGCCCCAGCATTTT
-	-	TRBV15	TRBJ2-6	CATSREKGAGANVLTF	TGTGCCACCAGCAGAGAAAAGGGGGCTGGGGCCAACGTCCTGACTTTC
TRBD1	-	TRBV7-9	TRBJ1-4	CASSRTGSWEKLFF	TGTGCCAGCAGCCGGACAGGATCTTGGGAAAAACTGTTTTTT
TRBD1	-	TRBV5-1	TRBJ2-7	CASSLDRGPYEQYF	TGCGCCAGCAGCTTGGACAGGGGGCCCTACGAGCAGTACTTC
-	once	TRBV6-5	TRBJ1-1	CASSPRPPPNTEAFF	TGTGCCAGCAGTCCTAGGCCTCCACCGAACACTGAAGCTTTCTTT
-	-	TRBV5-6	TRBJ1-2	CASSLGRVLNYGYTF	TGTGCCAGCAGCCTGGGTCGGGTCCTAAACTATGGCTACACCTTC
TRBD2	-	TRBV7-2	TRBJ2-2	CASSPLAGGNGELFF	TGTGCCAGCAGCCCCTTGGCGGGGGGGAACGGGGAGCTGTTTTTT
TRBD1	-	TRBV4-1	TRBJ1-3	CASSHPTGLSGNTIYF	TGCGCCAGCAGCCACCCGACAGGGCTCTCTGGAAACACCATATATTTT
TRBD1	-	TRBV7-2	TRBJ1-6	CASSRTGAIYNSPLHF	TGTGCCAGCAGCCGGACAGGGGCGATCTATAATTCACCCCTCCACTTT
TRBD1	-	TRBV27	TRBJ1-5	CASSSPGQGWQPQHF	TGTGCCAGCAGTTCCCCGGGACAGGGGTGGCAGCCCCAGCATTTT
TRBD2	-	TRBV9	TRBJ2-1	CASSVGAGIAGGPVFNEQFF	TGTGCCAGCAGCGTAGGTGCGGGAATAGCGGGGGGGCCTGTTTTCAATGAGCAGTTCTTC
TRBD1	-	TRBV28	TRBJ2-2	CASSSHLPGQGVGTGELFF	TGTGCCAGCAGTTCGCACCTCCCGGGACAGGGGGTCGGCACCGGGGAGCTGTTTTTT
-	-	TRBV7-2	TRBJ1-1	CASSPWGLEAFF	TGTGCCAGCAGCCCATGGGGCCTTGAAGCTTTCTTT
TRBD2	-	TRBV10-3	TRBJ2-5	CAISESELAGQETQYF	TGTGCCATCAGTGAGTCTGAACTAGCGGGGCAAGAGACCCAGTACTTC
-	-	TRBV11-2	TRBJ1-1	CASSLVAGMNTEAFF	TGTGCCAGCAGCTTAGTTGCAGGGATGAACACTGAAGCTTTCTTT
-	-	TRBV5-5	TRBJ2-3	CASSLGGTDTQYF	TGTGCCAGCAGCTTGGGCGGGACAGATACGCAGTATTTT
TRBD2	-	TRBV5-1	TRBJ2-5	CASHLPGGATETQYF	TGCGCCAGCCACCTCCCCGGGGGGGCCACAGAGACCCAGTACTTC
TRBD1	-	TRBV28	TRBJ1-1	CASSPQGANTEAFF	TGTGCCAGCAGTCCACAGGGGGCAAACACTGAAGCTTTCTTT
TRBD1	-	TRBV6-6	TRBJ2-7	CASSQRDRARSSGHYEQYF	TGTGCCAGCAGTCAACGGGACAGGGCCCGAAGCAGTGGGCACTACGAGCAGTACTTC
-	many	TRBV27	TRBJ2-5	CASSVRVPLETQYF	TGTGCCAGCAGCGTCAGGGTCCCCCTGGAGACCCAGTACTTC
-	few	TRBV7-2	TRBJ1-5	CASSLIDNQPQHF	TGTGCCAGCAGCTTAATAGACAATCAGCCCCAGCATTTT
-	-	TRBV15	TRBJ1-2	CATSRGGLSGYTF	TGTGCCACCAGCAGAGGCGGTCTTTCTGGCTACACCTTC
-	-	TRBV25-1	TRBJ2-6	CASSESTGSSGANVLTF	TGTGCCAGCAGTGAATCCACGGGGTCCTCTGGGGCCAACGTCCTGACTTTC
-	-	TRBV2	TRBJ1-1	CASRDNPNTEAFF	TGTGCCAGCAGGGACAACCCGAACACTGAAGCTTTCTTT
TRBD1	-	TRBV11-2	TRBJ1-2	CASSWDQGQATF	TGTGCCAGCAGTTGGGACCAGGGACAGGCCACCTTC
-	-	TRBV30	TRBJ1-3	CAWVTGRPGNTIYF	TGTGCCTGGGTGACAGGCCGCCCTGGAAACACCATATATTTT
TRBD1	-	TRBV19	TRBJ1-2	CASSIQDRSGYTF	TGTGCCAGTAGTATCCAGGACAGGAGTGGCTACACCTTC
TRBD1	-	TRBV7-9	TRBJ1-1	CASSLGQGGVAFF	TGTGCCAGCAGCTTGGGACAGGGTGGCGTAGCTTTCTTT
-	-	TRBV6-6	TRBJ1-5	CASRAGGQDQPQHF	TGTGCCAGCAGGGCGGGGGGGCAGGATCAGCCCCAGCATTTT
-	many	TRBV3-1/TRBV3-2	TRBJ2-2	CASSQSSTGELFF	TGTGCCAGCAGCCAGTCGAGCACCGGGGAGCTGTTTTTT
TRBD2	medium-sized	TRBV4-2	TRBJ2-7	CASSQEVASGGSTSSYEQYF	TGTGCCAGCAGCCAAGAGGTTGCTAGCGGGGGCTCCACGAGCTCCTACGAGCAGTACTTC
TRBD2	-	TRBV27	TRBJ2-3	CASSLRTSSDTQYF	TGTGCCAGCAGCCTAAGGACTAGCTCAGATACGCAGTATTTT
-	once	TRBV12-3/TRBV12-4	TRBJ2-1	CASTGGVREQFF	TGTGCCAGCACCGGAGGTGTACGGGAGCAGTTCTTC
TRBD1	-	TRBV24-1	TRBJ1-4	CATSDLQGDNGNEKLFF	TGTGCCACCAGTGATTTACAGGGGGACAATGGGAATGAAAAACTGTTTTTT
-	-	TRBV7-9	TRBJ1-1	CASSFGGGLTPAFF	TGTGCCAGCAGCTTCGGGGGAGGTCTCACCCCGGCTTTCTTT
TRBD1	-	TRBV10-3	TRBJ1-2	CAISEDRAGGYTF	TGTGCCATCAGTGAAGACAGGGCGGGGGGCTACACCTTC
TRBD2	-	TRBV12-3/TRBV12-4	TRBJ2-4	CASSYGGDIQYF	TGTGCCAGCAGCTATGGGGGGGACATTCAGTACTTC
-	-	TRBV9	TRBJ2-5	CASSGLGQETQYF	TGTGCCAGCAGCGGACTAGGCCAAGAGACCCAGTACTTC
-	few	TRBV5-4	TRBJ2-5	CASSLGGQGETQYF	TGTGCCAGCAGCTTGGGCGGTCAGGGGGAGACCCAGTACTTC
-	-	TRBV27	TRBJ2-3	CASSLNFIDTQYF	TGTGCCAGCAGTTTAAATTTCATAGATACGCAGTATTTT
-	-	TRBV9	TRBJ2-7	CASSVDSTWGNEQYF	TGTGCCAGCAGCGTAGACTCCACCTGGGGCAACGAGCAGTACTTC
-	-	TRBV2	TRBJ2-5	CASSEATYQETQYF	TGTGCCAGCAGTGAAGCGACATACCAAGAGACCCAGTACTTC
TRBD2	once	TRBV27	TRBJ2-7	CASSLITPGLAGDYEQYF	TGTGCCAGCAGTTTAATCACCCCGGGACTAGCGGGGGATTACGAGCAGTACTTC
-	-	TRBV30	TRBJ1-4	CAWSVRSGPNEKLFF	TGTGCCTGGAGTGTACGGTCAGGCCCGAATGAAAAACTGTTTTTT
-	-	TRBV6-5	TRBJ1-2	CASRSLTASNYGYTF	TGTGCCAGCAGATCCCTGACAGCTTCTAACTATGGCTACACCTTC
-	-	TRBV9	TRBJ2-3	CASTKEGGATDTQYF	TGTGCCAGCACTAAAGAGGGGGGGGCCACAGATACGCAGTATTTT